This T cell receptor beta chain was sequenced for a study of OX40 agonist ivuxolimab in advanced cancers. Study results and limitations: At 0.1 to 3.0 mg/kg, clonal expansion of CD4+ and CD8+ blood T cells had occurred by week 6.

The protocol was immunoSEQ multiplex PCR, while the TCRdb copy is restricted to in-frame clones and leaves out a portion. Of about 18,000 clones listed, 60% to 80% are singletons. Germline CDR1 reads MDHEN; CDR2 reads SYDVKM. The CDR3 sequence is 16 residues long. V dropped 6 bases and J dropped 4 bases, with 20 bases sitting between them. As concerns this clone: Its antigen remains unidentified.

V gene TRBV28 combines with J gene TRBJ2-3, with D perhaps assigned TRBD1 or TRBD2 (6 bases each). Source: CD4+ or CD8+ T cells sorted from blood, taken in a trial of the OX40 agonist ivuxolimab. This receptor was identified in an adult with an advanced solid tumor such as melanoma, head and neck, liver or kidney cancer. The CDR3 sequence is CASSLPPEGDSDTQYF. The CDR3 coding sequence is TGTGCCAGCAGCCTCCCCCCGGAGGGGGACTCAGATACGCAGTATTTT.